The rows below give T cell receptor beta chains drawn from one sample of a study of cytomegalovirus exposure and HLA in healthy donors. This table comes from immunoSEQ multiplex PCR, and its TCRdb copy is limited to in-frame clones, with some not included. The data contain about 170,000 clones, more than 60% of them singletons. The sequenced sample consisted of PBMCs. The receptors were gathered from a female donor in good health and CMV-seronegative. The CDR3 runs from the conserved cysteine through the conserved F or W. The order of the fields is clone size, D gene, J gene, V gene, CDR3 protein, CDR3 DNA. The D gene is left open where the match is weak. Size is omitted from some rows. Given values are once, few, many or a class for expanded clones.

- - TRBJ1-5 TRBV30 CAWSEHSNQPQHF TGTGCCTGGAGTGAACATAGCAATCAGCCCCAGCATTTT
- - TRBJ2-7 TRBV28 CAISGLSYEQYF TGTGCCATCTCGGGTCTCTCCTACGAGCAGTACTTC
few - TRBJ1-2 TRBV2 CASIAGGWGYGYTF TGTGCCAGCATCGCCGGCGGGTGGGGCTATGGCTACACCTTC
- - TRBJ2-7 TRBV5-4 CASSFTGVEQYF TGTGCCAGCAGCTTCACGGGGGTCGAGCAGTACTTC
- TRBD1 TRBJ2-4 TRBV4-1 CASSQASPGTVKNIQYF TGCGCCAGCAGCCAAGCCAGCCCCGGGACAGTAAAAAACATTCAGTACTTC
- TRBD2 TRBJ2-2 TRBV27 CASRGLAGNTGELFF TGTGCCAGCAGGGGACTAGCGGGTAACACCGGGGAGCTGTTTTTT
- TRBD2 TRBJ2-5 TRBV28 CASSVLSGGGKTQYF TGTGCCAGCAGTGTCCTTAGCGGGGGAGGAAAGACCCAGTACTTC
- TRBD2 TRBJ2-7 TRBV5-4 CASSFQRGSSYEQYF TGTGCCAGCAGCTTTCAGCGGGGGTCATCCTACGAGCAGTACTTC
- - TRBJ1-1 TRBV10-3 CAISEPLNTEAFF TGTGCCATCAGTGAGCCCCTTAACACTGAAGCTTTCTTT
- - TRBJ1-6 TRBV14 CASSQGTRVRHNSPLHF TGTGCCAGCAGCCAAGGAACGAGGGTTCGACATAATTCACCCCTCCACTTT
- - TRBJ2-1 TRBV11-2 CASSLEGWGQWGNEQFF TGTGCCAGCAGCTTAGAGGGCTGGGGGCAGTGGGGCAATGAGCAGTTCTTC
- TRBD2 TRBJ2-5 TRBV18 CASSPALLAEETQYF TGTGCCAGCTCCCCGGCCTTACTAGCGGAAGAGACCCAGTACTTC
- TRBD1 TRBJ1-6 TRBV4-1 CASSQDLDRGISSPLHF TGCGCCAGCAGCCAAGATTTGGACAGGGGCATTAGTTCACCCCTCCACTTT
- TRBD1 TRBJ1-2 TRBV29-1 CSVEGQGVRYGYTF TGCAGCGTTGAAGGGCAGGGGGTGAGATATGGCTACACCTTC
- TRBD2 TRBJ2-2 TRBV5-1 CASSLALAGHNTGELFF TGCGCCAGCAGCTTAGCGCTAGCGGGCCATAACACCGGGGAGCTGTTTTTT
- TRBD1 TRBJ2-2 TRBV7-2 CASSLAGTGATGELFF TGTGCCAGCAGCTTAGCGGGGACAGGGGCCACCGGGGAGCTGTTTTTT
- - TRBJ2-3 TRBV7-9 CASSLSMGPANADTQYF TGTGCCAGCAGCTTGTCAATGGGCCCTGCGAATGCAGATACGCAGTATTTT
- - TRBJ2-5 TRBV19 CASSRGQNPYQETQYF TGTGCCAGTAGTAGGGGACAAAACCCGTACCAAGAGACCCAGTACTTC
few TRBD2 TRBJ2-5 TRBV13 CASSFRGVFQETQYF TGTGCCAGCAGCTTCCGGGGGGTTTTCCAAGAGACCCAGTACTTC
- - TRBJ2-1 TRBV28 CASSSPPLTRRHNEQFF TGTGCCAGCAGTTCACCTCCCCTGACTAGACGGCACAATGAGCAGTTCTTC
few TRBD1 TRBJ1-2 TRBV5-4 CASSLSQGGYGYTF TGTGCCAGCAGCTTGAGTCAGGGGGGCTATGGCTACACCTTC
- - TRBJ2-7 TRBV4-3 CASSQSTGSYEQYF TGCGCCAGCAGCCAGTCGACAGGCTCCTACGAGCAGTACTTC
- - TRBJ2-3 TRBV29-1 CSVDRREGDTQYF TGCAGCGTTGACCGGCGGGAAGGAGATACGCAGTATTTT
few - TRBJ2-1 TRBV6-6 CASSYSTSGSGDEQFF TGTGCCAGCAGTTACTCGACGTCTGGTAGCGGAGATGAGCAGTTCTTC
- TRBD2 TRBJ2-3 TRBV5-4 CASSLAGGDTQYF TGTGCCAGCAGCTTAGCGGGAGGAGATACGCAGTATTTT
- TRBD1 TRBJ1-4 TRBV2 CASSGGTGRENEKLFF TGTGCCAGCAGTGGGGGGACAGGCCGAGAGAATGAAAAACTGTTTTTT
- TRBD1 TRBJ2-7 TRBV7-6 CASSLFQGVYEQYF TGTGCCAGCAGCTTATTTCAGGGGGTCTACGAGCAGTACTTC
- - TRBJ2-7 TRBV7-2 CASSFPDTYEQYF TGTGCCAGCAGCTTCCCGGACACCTACGAGCAGTACTTC
- TRBD2 TRBJ2-1 TRBV7-6 CASSFLAGTTEQFF TGTGCCAGCAGCTTTCTAGCGGGGACGACGGAGCAGTTCTTC
- TRBD2 TRBJ2-1 TRBV7-3 CASGRGLAVYNEQFF TGTGCCAGCGGTAGGGGACTAGCGGTCTACAATGAGCAGTTCTTC
- TRBD2 TRBJ2-1 TRBV5-4 CASSLVGLGSDEQFF TGTGCCAGCAGCTTGGTCGGACTAGGCTCCGATGAGCAGTTCTTC
- - TRBJ2-1 TRBV6-5 CASSTPRGEQFF TGTGCCAGCAGTACTCCGCGGGGTGAGCAGTTCTTC
- TRBD1 TRBJ2-5 TRBV9 CASSDRDRVQETQYF TGTGCCAGCAGCGACCGGGACAGGGTCCAAGAGACCCAGTACTTC
few TRBD1 TRBJ1-2 TRBV28 CAGKGQGGRGYTF TGTGCCGGAAAGGGACAGGGAGGAAGGGGCTACACCTTC
- TRBD1 TRBJ1-1 TRBV28 CASSSGTGGRGTEAFF TGTGCCAGCAGTTCCGGGACAGGGGGAAGGGGCACTGAAGCTTTCTTT
few - TRBJ2-7 TRBV11-3 CASSLDSTYEQYF TGTGCCAGCAGCTTAGATTCCACGTACGAGCAGTACTTC
- TRBD1 TRBJ1-2 TRBV5-6 CASSLGDRSDYGYTF TGTGCCAGCAGCTTGGGGGACAGATCCGACTATGGCTACACCTTC
- - TRBJ1-1 TRBV19 CASSYWGTLGGNTEAFF TGTGCCAGTAGTTATTGGGGCACCCTAGGTGGGAACACTGAAGCTTTCTTT
- - TRBJ2-2 TRBV18 CASSPPPVGELFF TGTGCCAGCTCACCCCCCCCGGTCGGGGAGCTGTTTTTT
- - TRBJ1-5 TRBV7-6 CASSLTGKNQPQHF TGTGCCAGCAGCTTAACAGGGAAGAATCAGCCCCAGCATTTT
- - TRBJ1-4 TRBV29-1 CSVISQGPNEKLFF TGCAGCGTCATCTCTCAGGGGCCTAATGAAAAACTGTTTTTT
- TRBD1 TRBJ1-5 TRBV19 CASSIPPRDRGPIERNQPQHF TGTGCCAGTAGTATACCTCCCCGGGACAGGGGCCCCATAGAGCGCAATCAGCCCCAGCATTTT
once TRBD1 TRBJ1-1 TRBV14 CASSQMRGRGTEAFF TGTGCCAGCAGCCAAATGAGGGGGCGCGGCACTGAAGCTTTCTTT
- - TRBJ1-6 TRBV11-2 CASSLARDTFNSPLHF TGTGCCAGCAGCTTAGCTCGGGACACCTTCAATTCACCCCTCCACTTT
few TRBD2 TRBJ2-1 TRBV19 CASSIVTSGGGEQFF TGTGCCAGTAGTATCGTGACTAGCGGGGGGGGTGAGCAGTTCTTC
- TRBD1 TRBJ1-2 TRBV6-5 CASSQSQGALSGYTF TGTGCCAGCAGCCAATCACAGGGGGCGTTAAGTGGCTACACCTTC
- TRBD2 TRBJ2-1 TRBV9 CASSPSGGYNEQFF TGTGCCAGCAGCCCGAGCGGGGGCTACAATGAGCAGTTCTTC
- TRBD1 TRBJ2-5 TRBV5-8 CASSWGTGQETQYF TGTGCCAGCAGCTGGGGGACAGGTCAAGAGACCCAGTACTTC